Following are 15 T cell receptor beta chains from one sample sequenced in a study of blood T cell repertoires in COVID-19. Using immunoSEQ multiplex PCR, the repertoire was profiled, and TCRdb retains in-frame clones only, with some absent. The table records about 310,000 clones, around nine tenths of them present only once. Sequencing was done on a sample of PBMCs or T cells enriched from blood (not recorded which). The receptors come from a woman younger than 45 who had recovered from COVID-19.

The chain links TRBV11-3 to TRBJ2-1; D unresolved. Germline-derived CDR1 and CDR2 are SGHNT and YENEEA. The germline V and J ends were trimmed by 2 bases and 8 bases, with 10 bases remaining between them. The CDR3 extends over 13 amino acids. CDR3 amino acids: CASSLKSNYEQFF. CDR3 in DNA: TGTGCCAGCAGCTTAAAGAGCAACTATGAGCAGTTCTTC.

This clone has just a few counts. The chain combines TRBV4-3 with TRBJ1-5, with 9 bases identical to TRBD1. Unmatched junction bases numbered 8, after V lost 1 base and J lost 7 bases. The CDR3 is 16 residues long. Germline V gene lookup returns CDR1 LGHNA and CDR2 YSLEER. For the CDR3, the DNA is TGCGCCAGCAGCCAAGTCCCGGACAGGGGATGCCAGCCCCAGCATTTT. Residues: CASSQVPDRGCQPQHF.

The rearrangement joins TRBV18 to TRBJ2-1; TRBD2 might be the D (6 bases). This CDR3 comprises 16 residues. V lost 3 bases, J lost 7 bases, and 19 bases lay in between. Germline-derived CDR1 and CDR2 are KGHSH and LQKENI. The chain's CDR3 is CASSPLGSGSRNEQFF. The CDR3 DNA reads as TGTGCCAGCTCACCCCTCGGGAGTGGTAGTCGGAATGAGCAGTTCTTC. Based on the CDR3 plus reference TRBV18 and TRBJ2-1, the full variable domain is NAGVMQNPRHLVRRRGQEARLRCSPMKGHSHVYWYRQLPEEGLKFMVYLQKENIIDESGMPKERFSAEFPKEGPSILRIQQVVRGDSAAYFCASSPLGSGSRNEQFFGPGTRLTVL.

This chain connects TRBV5-1 to TRBJ2-7, with TRBD2 identical over 8 bases. The CDR3 spans 15 residues. CDR1 is SGHRS and CDR2 is YFSETQ in the germline V gene. The V segment lost 0 bases and the J segment 1 base; nucleotides outside the gene matches: 3. CDR3 nucleotides: TGCGCCAGCAGCTTGGACGGGAGGGGATCCTACGAGCAGTACTTC. This sequence encodes CASSLDGRGSYEQYF. Full variable domain (missing parts from reference TRBV5-1 and TRBJ2-7): KAGVTQTPRYLIKTRGQQVTLSCSPISGHRSVSWYQQTPGQGLQFLFEYFSETQRNKGNFPGRFSGRQFSNSRSEMNVSTLELGDSALYLCASSLDGRGSYEQYFGPGTRLTVT.

The rearrangement uses TRBV18 and TRBJ2-3; D remains ambiguous. Germline lookup yields CDR1 KGHSH and CDR2 LQKENI. The CDR3 runs to 12 residues. V gave up 3 bases and J gave up 2 bases, with 3 bases separating them. The CDR3 spells CASSPYTDTQYF. The CDR3 DNA reads TGTGCCAGCTCACCCTACACAGATACGCAGTATTTT.

V is TRBV11-2 and J is TRBJ1-5, with TRBD1 matching over 7 bases. J lost 4 bases, V lost 5 bases, and 8 bases had no gene match. Germline CDR1 is SGHAT and CDR2 is FQNNGV. The length of the CDR3 is 15 residues. The DNA for the CDR3 is TGTGCCAGCAGCGTGGGACAGAGATGGAATCAGCCCCAGCATTTT. Translation gives CASSVGQRWNQPQHF.

The genes are TRBV7-2 and TRBJ1-1; TRBD1 agrees at 8 bases. The CDR3 length is 16 residues. Trimming took 3 bases from V and 0 from J; bases not matched to a gene: 6. Germline CDR1 reads SGHTA; CDR2 reads FQGNSA. The CDR3 DNA follows: TGTGCCAGCAGCTTCCAACAGGGGGTATTGAACACTGAAGCTTTCTTT. Protein product: CASSFQQGVLNTEAFF.

The rearrangement joins TRBV29-1 to TRBJ1-4; 7 bases are a match to TRBD1. Germline V gene sequence: CDR1 SQVTM, CDR2 ANQGSEA. V lost 5 bases to trimming and J lost 7 bases; unmatched junction nucleotides: 10. The length of the CDR3 is 14 residues. CDR3 sequence: CSVQNRDSTEKLFF. The CDR3 region has the DNA TGCAGCGTTCAGAACAGGGACAGCACTGAAAAACTGTTTTTT.

The gene calls are TRBV27 and TRBJ1-1; TRBD1 might be the D (6 bases). Germline loops: CDR1 MNHEY, CDR2 SMNVEV (reference sequence). CDR3 length: 17 residues. Trimming cost V 2 bases and J 4 bases, with 20 bases left between them. The CDR3 loop is CASSLGGTGSMGTEAFF. The CDR3 region has the DNA TGTGCCAGCAGTTTAGGGGGAACAGGGTCTATGGGCACTGAAGCTTTCTTT.

The V gene is TRBV21-1, the J gene TRBJ1-3. TRBV21-1 is reported as a pseudogene. This CDR3 contains 16 residues. The CDR3 DNA is TGTGCCAGCAGCGACGGCTGGGAGGGCTCTGGAAACACCATATATTTT. As protein: CASSDGWEGSGNTIYF.

J is TRBJ2-1 and V is TRBV7-2, with TRBD2 matching 7 bases. Germline V CDR1 and CDR2: SGHTA, FQGNSA. Germline trimming cut 0 bases from V and 0 bases from J; bases unmatched to any gene: 11. The CDR3 length is 19 residues. The CDR3: CASSLAQLADLSSYNEQFF. CDR3 nucleotides: TGTGCCAGCAGCTTAGCGCAGCTAGCGGACCTGAGCTCCTACAATGAGCAGTTCTTC.

The chain uses TRBV9 and TRBJ2-1; D is perhaps TRBD2 (6 bases). Germline V gives CDR1 SGDLS, CDR2 YYNGEE. The length of the CDR3 is 13 residues. Trimming stripped 8 bases from V and 1 base from J, with 10 bases between. For the CDR3, the DNA is TGTGCCAGTCGGCGGGATTCCTACAATGAGCAGTTCTTC. The encoded protein is CASRRDSYNEQFF.

The chain uses TRBV6-2 or TRBV6-3 and TRBJ1-2; D perhaps matches TRBD1 (6 bases). Germline V gives CDR1 MNHEY, CDR2 SVGEGT. V dropped 5 bases and J dropped 4 bases, with 20 bases sitting between them. The CDR3 totals 16 residues. The CDR3 reads CASSDPGQTWGYGYTF. The CDR3 bases are TGTGCCAGCAGTGATCCTGGACAGACATGGGGCTATGGCTACACCTTC.

This chain uses TRBV6-5 with TRBJ1-4; 7 bases agree with TRBD1. J gave up 5 bases and V 1 base, and 4 bases lay outside the gene matches. Germline CDR1 is MNHEY and CDR2 is SVGAGI. CDR3 length: 15 residues. This chain's CDR3 is CASSYLGGSNEKLFF. CDR3 in DNA: TGTGCCAGCAGTTACTTAGGGGGCTCAAATGAAAAACTGTTTTTT.

The rearrangement joins TRBV3-1 (or the pseudogene TRBV3-2) to TRBJ2-1; unclear D gene. The CDR3 sequence is 12 residues long. Germline CDR1 is LGHDT and CDR2 is YNNKEL (reference sequence). Trimming removed 1 base from V and 7 bases from J, with 5 bases in between. The CDR3 loop is CASSQARNEQFF. The CDR3 DNA follows: TGTGCCAGCAGCCAAGCGCGTAATGAGCAGTTCTTC.